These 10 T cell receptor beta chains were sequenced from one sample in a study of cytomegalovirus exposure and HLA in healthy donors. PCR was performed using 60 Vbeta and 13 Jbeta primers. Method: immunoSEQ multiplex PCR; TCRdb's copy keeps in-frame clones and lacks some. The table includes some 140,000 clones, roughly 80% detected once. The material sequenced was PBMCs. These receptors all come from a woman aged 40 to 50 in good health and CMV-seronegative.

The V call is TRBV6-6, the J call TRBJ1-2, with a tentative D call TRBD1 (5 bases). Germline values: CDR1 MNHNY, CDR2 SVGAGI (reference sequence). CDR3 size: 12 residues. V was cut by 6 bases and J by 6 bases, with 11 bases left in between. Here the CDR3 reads CASREGRDGYTF. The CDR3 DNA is TGTGCCAGCAGGGAGGGGCGGGATGGCTACACCTTC.

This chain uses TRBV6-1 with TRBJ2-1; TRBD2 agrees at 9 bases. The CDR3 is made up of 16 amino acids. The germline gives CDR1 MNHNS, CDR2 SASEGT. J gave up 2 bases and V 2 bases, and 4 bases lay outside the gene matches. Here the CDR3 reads CASSELGTSPYNEQFF. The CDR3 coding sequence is TGTGCCAGCAGTGAATTAGGGACTAGCCCCTACAATGAGCAGTTCTTC.

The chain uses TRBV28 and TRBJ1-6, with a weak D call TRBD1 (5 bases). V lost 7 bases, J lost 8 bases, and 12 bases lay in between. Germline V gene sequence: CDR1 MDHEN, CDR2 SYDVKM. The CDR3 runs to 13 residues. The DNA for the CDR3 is TGTGCCAGCACCTCATTCAGGGATTCACCCCTCCACTTT. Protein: CASTSFRDSPLHF.

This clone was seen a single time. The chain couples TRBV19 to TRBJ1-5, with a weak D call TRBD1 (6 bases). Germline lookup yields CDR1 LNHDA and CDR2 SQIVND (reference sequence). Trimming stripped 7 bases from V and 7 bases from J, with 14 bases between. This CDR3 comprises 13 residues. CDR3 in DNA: TGTGCCAGTAATCGGGGGGCAGGGCAGCCCCAGCATTTT. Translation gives CASNRGAGQPQHF.

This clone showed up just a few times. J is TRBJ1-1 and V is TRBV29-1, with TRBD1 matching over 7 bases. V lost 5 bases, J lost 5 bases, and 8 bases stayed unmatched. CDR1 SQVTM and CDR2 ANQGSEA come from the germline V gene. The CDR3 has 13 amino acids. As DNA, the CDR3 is TGCAGCGTTTTGAGGGGGCTCGGTACTGAAGCTTTCTTT. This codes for CSVLRGLGTEAFF.

In nucleotides, the CDR3 is TGTGCCAGCAGTGACGCCGGGACAGGGGACTACGAGCAGTACTTC. Encoded protein: CASSDAGTGDYEQYF. The chain carries TRBV6-1 and TRBJ2-7; the match to TRBD1 covers 10 bases. Germline V gene sequence: CDR1 MNHNS, CDR2 SASEGT. Trimming cost V 3 bases and J 3 bases; bases outside gene matches: 5. This CDR3 spans 15 amino acids.

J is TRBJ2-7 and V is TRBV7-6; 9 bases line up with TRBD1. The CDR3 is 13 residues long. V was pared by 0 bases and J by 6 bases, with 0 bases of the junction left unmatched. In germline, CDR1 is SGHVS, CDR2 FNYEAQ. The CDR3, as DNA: TGTGCCAGCAGCTTAGCGGACAGGGGCGAGCAGTACTTC. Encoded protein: CASSLADRGEQYF.

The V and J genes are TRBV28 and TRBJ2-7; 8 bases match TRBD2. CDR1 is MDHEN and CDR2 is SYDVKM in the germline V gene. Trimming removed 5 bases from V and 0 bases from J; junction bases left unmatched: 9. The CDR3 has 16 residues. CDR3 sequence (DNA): TGTGCCAGCAGTCGGGGGGGGCTCGAGGGCTCCTACGAGCAGTACTTC. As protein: CASSRGGLEGSYEQYF.

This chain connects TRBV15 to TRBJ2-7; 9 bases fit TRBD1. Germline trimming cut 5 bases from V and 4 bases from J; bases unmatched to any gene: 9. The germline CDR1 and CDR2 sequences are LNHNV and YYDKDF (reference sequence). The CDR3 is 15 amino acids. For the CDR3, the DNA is TGTGCCACCAGCGTCAACAGGGGGCCCCTTTACGAGCAGTACTTC. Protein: CATSVNRGPLYEQYF.

CDR3 in amino acids: CASSESFAEQFF. As DNA, the CDR3 is TGTGCCAGCAGTGAAAGCTTCGCTGAGCAGTTCTTC. This chain uses TRBV6-4 with TRBJ2-1; no clear D gene. V lost 3 bases and J 9 bases, leaving 9 bases between the germline ends. Germline V gene lookup returns CDR1 MRHNA and CDR2 SNTAGT. The CDR3 sequence is 12 residues long.